This T cell receptor beta chain derives from a study of cytomegalovirus exposure and HLA in healthy donors. A word on this clone: No antigen is known for it.

This CDR3 is 17 amino acids long. Germline V gene lookup returns CDR1 MDHEN and CDR2 SYDVKM. With V trimmed by 6 bases and J by 3 bases, 13 bases remained unmatched. PCR was performed using 60 Vbeta and 13 Jbeta primers. Produced via immunoSEQ multiplex PCR; TCRdb's table is partial and in-frame only. Of 100,000 or so clones listed, about 75% are singletons. General study findings and limits: Donors were assumed by presence/absence analyses to have roughly uniform sequencing depth.

Sequences were obtained from PBMCs. This chain joins TRBV28 and TRBJ1-2; TRBD1 aligns across 10 bases. The receptor's source is a woman aged 40 to 50 in good health and CMV-seronegative. As DNA, the CDR3 is TGTGCCAGCAGACTATCCTCGACAGGGGGCGTGGACTATGGCTACACCTTC. Translated, it gives CASRLSSTGGVDYGYTF.